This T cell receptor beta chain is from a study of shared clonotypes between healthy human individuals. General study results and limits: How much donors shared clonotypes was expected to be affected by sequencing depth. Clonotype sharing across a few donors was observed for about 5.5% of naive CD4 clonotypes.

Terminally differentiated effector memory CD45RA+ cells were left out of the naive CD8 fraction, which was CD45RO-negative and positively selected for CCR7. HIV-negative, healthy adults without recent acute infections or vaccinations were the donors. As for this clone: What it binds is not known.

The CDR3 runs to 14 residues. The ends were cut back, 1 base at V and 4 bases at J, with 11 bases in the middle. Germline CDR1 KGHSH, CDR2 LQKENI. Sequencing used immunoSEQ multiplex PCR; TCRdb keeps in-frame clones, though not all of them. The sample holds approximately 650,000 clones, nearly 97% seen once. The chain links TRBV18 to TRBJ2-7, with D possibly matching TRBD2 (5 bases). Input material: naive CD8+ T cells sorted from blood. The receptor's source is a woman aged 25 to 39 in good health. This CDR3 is CASSPLGLGYEQYF. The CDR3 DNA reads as TGTGCCAGCTCACCACTTGGACTGGGATACGAGCAGTACTTC. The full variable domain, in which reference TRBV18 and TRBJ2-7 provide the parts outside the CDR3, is NAGVMQNPRHLVRRRGQEARLRCSPMKGHSHVYWYRQLPEEGLKFMVYLQKENIIDESGMPKERFSAEFPKEGPSILRIQQVVRGDSAAYFCASSPLGLGYEQYFGPGTRLTVT.